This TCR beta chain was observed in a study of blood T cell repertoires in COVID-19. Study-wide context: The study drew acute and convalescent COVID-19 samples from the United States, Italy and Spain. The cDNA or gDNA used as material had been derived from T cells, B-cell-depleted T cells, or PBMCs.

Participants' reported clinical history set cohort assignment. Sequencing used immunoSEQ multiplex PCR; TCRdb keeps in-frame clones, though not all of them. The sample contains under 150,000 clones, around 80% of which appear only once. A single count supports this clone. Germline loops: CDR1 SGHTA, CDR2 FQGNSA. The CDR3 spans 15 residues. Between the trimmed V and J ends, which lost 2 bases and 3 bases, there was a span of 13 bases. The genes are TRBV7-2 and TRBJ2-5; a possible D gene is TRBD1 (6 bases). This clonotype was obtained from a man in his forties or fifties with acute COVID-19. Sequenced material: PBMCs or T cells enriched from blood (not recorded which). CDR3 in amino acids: CASSLFTRGKETQYF. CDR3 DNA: TGTGCCAGCAGCTTATTTACCAGGGGAAAAGAGACCCAGTACTTC. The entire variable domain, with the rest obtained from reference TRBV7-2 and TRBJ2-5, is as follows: GAGVSQSPSNKVTEKGKDVELRCDPISGHTALYWYRQSLGQGLEFLIYFQGNSAPDKSGLPSDRFSAERTGGSVSTLTIQRTQQEDSAVYLCASSLFTRGKETQYFGPGTRLLVL.